The T cell receptor beta chain described here comes from a study of blood T cell repertoires in COVID-19. Turning to the study itself: COVID-19 samples from acute and convalescent phases originated in the United States, Italy and Spain. The analysed material was cDNA or gDNA that came from T cells, B-cell-depleted T cells, or PBMCs.

This CDR3 is built from 13 residues. Germline V CDR1 and CDR2: SNHLY, FYNNEI. The V gene lost 6 bases and the J gene lost 2 bases, with 10 bases spanning the gap. Authors' analysis steps: From reference gene primer amplification, estimates of nucleated cell counts were derived. The protocol was immunoSEQ multiplex PCR, while the TCRdb copy is restricted to in-frame clones and leaves out a portion. From that table come the V and J calls and clone size; the DNA was used to work out D and trimming. The sample lists about 50,000 clones; about 92% were seen once. This TCR derives from a human donor in a cohort sampled during active COVID-19. The chain combines TRBV2 with TRBJ2-5, with D perhaps TRBD2 (6 bases). The sequenced sample consisted of peripheral blood. CDR3 in amino acids: CASSGGRQETQYF. The CDR3 coding sequence is TGTGCCAGCAGCGGGGGTCGGCAAGAGACCCAGTACTTC.